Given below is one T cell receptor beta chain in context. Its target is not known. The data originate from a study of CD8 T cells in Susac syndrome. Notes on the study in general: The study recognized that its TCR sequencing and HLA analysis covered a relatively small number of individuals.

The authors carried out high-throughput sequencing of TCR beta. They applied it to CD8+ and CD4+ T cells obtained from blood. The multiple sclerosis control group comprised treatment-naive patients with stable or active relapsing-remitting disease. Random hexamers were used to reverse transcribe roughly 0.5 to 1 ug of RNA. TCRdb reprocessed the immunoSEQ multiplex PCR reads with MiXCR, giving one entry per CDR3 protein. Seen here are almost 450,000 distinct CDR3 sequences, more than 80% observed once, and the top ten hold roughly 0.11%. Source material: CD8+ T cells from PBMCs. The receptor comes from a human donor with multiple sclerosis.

In DNA, the CDR3 is TGTGCCAGCAGCTTAAGTCAGGGGCCCTCAGGCTACACCTTC. Amino acids: CASSLSQGPSGYTF. The V call is TRBV11-2, the J call TRBJ1-2, with D perhaps matching TRBD1 (6 bases). The length of the CDR3 is 14 residues. The V end was cut by 2 bases, the J end by 8 bases, with 15 bases between. Germline CDR1 is SGHAT and CDR2 is FQNNGV.